This T cell receptor beta chain came from a study of patients and donors after allogeneic stem cell transplantation. From germline, CDR1 is ENHRY and CDR2 SYGVKD. This CDR3 is 14 amino acids long. V lost 10 bases and J lost 5; bases outside the gene matches: 12. This clonotype was picked up a small number of times. MiXCR was run by TCRdb on the RT-PCR reads, yielding one entry per CDR3 protein. The sample yields 920,000 or so distinct CDR3 sequences, about a sixth seen once. The sequenced sample was blood, either unsorted or a sorted T cell fraction (not recorded which). The chain couples TRBV10-3 to TRBJ2-3, with 7 positions matching TRBD1. The receptor's source is a human donor who was either an allogeneic HSCT recipient or a stem cell or donor lymphocyte infusion donor (not recorded which). It is not recorded whose cells these are; they may come from a transplant donor. CDR3 nucleotides: TGTGCCAGCACACAGGGGCGGTTGGGAGATACGCAGTATTTT. Translation gives CASTQGRLGDTQYF.